This T cell receptor beta chain was identified during a study of blood T cell repertoires in COVID-19. About the research overall: The United States, Italy and Spain supplied acute and convalescent COVID-19 samples. T cells, B-cell-depleted T cells, or PBMCs supplied cDNA or gDNA.

Ages ranged from roughly 18 to 100 years, with residence in about two dozen US areas. Under the authors' procedure: Amplification from reference gene primers served as the basis for estimated nucleated cell counts. The data were produced by immunoSEQ multiplex PCR, yet TCRdb's version contains in-frame clones alone and is incomplete. Clonal size and the V and J genes are those of that table, whereas D and trimming came from the DNA. The data show hundreds of thousands of clones, about 82% seen once. The source of this sequence is a woman between 50 and 59 years old who had recovered from COVID-19. Sequencing input: PBMCs or T cells enriched from blood (not recorded which).

CDR3 nucleotides: TGCGCCAGCAGAGTAAGACAGGGGGCTGACTACACCTTC. This sequence encodes CASRVRQGADYTF. The V gene is TRBV10-2, the J gene TRBJ1-2; 10 bases agree with TRBD1. After removal of 6 bases from V and 10 bases from J, the junction contained 8 bases not matched to a gene. The CDR3 runs to 13 residues. From germline, CDR1 is WSHSY and CDR2 SAAADI.